This T cell receptor beta chain was sequenced during a study of blood T cell repertoires in COVID-19. Study information: Sites across the United States, Italy and Spain contributed samples from acute and convalescent COVID-19. PBMCs, B-cell-depleted T cells, or T cells provided the cDNA or gDNA that made up the material.

Original processing notes: Amplifying reference gene primers gave estimates of nucleated cell counts. Assay used: immunoSEQ multiplex PCR; TCRdb lists only in-frame clones, some missing. The DNA was the basis for D and trimming; V, J and clone size are from that table. The sample yields more than 200,000 clones, 83% seen once. The sequencing input was peripheral blood. This receptor was identified in a woman between 65 and 79 years old with active or convalescent COVID-19.

The CDR3 reads CASRPQGASNYGYTF. For the CDR3, the DNA is TGTGCCAGCAGGCCTCAGGGGGCCTCTAACTATGGCTACACCTTC. V usage is TRBV28 and J usage is TRBJ1-2; 8 bases map to TRBD1. Per the germline V gene, CDR1 is MDHEN and CDR2 is SYDVKM. V shed 6 bases, J shed 0 bases, and the junction held 6 bases outside the gene matches. The CDR3 extends over 15 amino acids.